The 26 T cell receptor beta chains reported below all come from one sample, sequenced in a study of T cells in Graves' hyperthyroidism and ophthalmopathy. There were TCR beta CDR3 regions amplified from RNA transcripts. HTBI primers were the set used in a first-round RT-PCR of the TCR CDR3. Via MiXCR, TCRdb re-called the multiplex PCR reads, giving one row per CDR3 protein. The table records about 640,000 distinct CDR3 sequences, roughly 15% of them present only once. The sample was blood. These receptor sequences come from a woman aged 50 to 60 with Graves' ophthalmopathy.

This chain joins TRBV11-3 and TRBJ2-6; D is uncertain. This CDR3 is built from 15 residues. Germline lookup yields CDR1 SGHNT and CDR2 YENEEA. Trimming shortened V by 4 bases and J by 0 bases, and 7 bases separated the two germline ends. CDR3 DNA: TGTGCCAGCAGCTCAGGCCACTCTGGGGCCAACGTCCTGACTTTC. Translation: CASSSGHSGANVLTF.

This clonotype was seen ten or more times. The genes are TRBV11-2 and TRBJ1-1; 12 bases are shared with TRBD1. J gave up 7 bases and V 4 bases, and 7 bases lay outside the gene matches. This CDR3 is built from 15 residues. Germline CDR1 is SGHAT and CDR2 is FQNNGV. The CDR3 bases are TGTGCCAGCAGCTACAGGGACAGGGGGCGAAATGAAGCTTTCTTT. Encoded protein: CASSYRDRGRNEAFF.

This clonotype was detected ten times or more. The chain couples TRBV27 to TRBJ1-5; D remains unclear. The ends were cut back, 5 bases at V and 4 bases at J, with 15 bases in the middle. The germline V gene has CDR1 MNHEY and CDR2 SMNVEV (reference sequence). This CDR3 has 15 residues. CDR3 coding DNA: TGTGCCAGCAGTCCCATTGGGGAAAGGAATCAGCCCCAGCATTTT. This translates into CASSPIGERNQPQHF.

In its sample, this clonotype was seen many times. The V and J genes are TRBV7-3 and TRBJ2-1; TRBD2 matches 13 bases. The CDR3 extends over 16 amino acids. The germline V gene has CDR1 SGHTA and CDR2 FQGTGA. V shed 2 bases and J 8 bases; nucleotides not matched to a gene: 6. For the CDR3, the DNA is TGTGCCAGCAGCTTAGTGGCGACTAGCGGGAGGTATGAGCAGTTCTTC. Translating gives CASSLVATSGRYEQFF.

This clonotype came up a few times. The chain is built from TRBV19 and TRBJ1-5; the D gene is possibly TRBD1 (6 bases). Germline values: CDR1 LNHDA, CDR2 SQIVND (reference sequence). The CDR3 has 14 amino acids. V was shortened by 8 bases and J by 0 bases, with 11 bases between the two germline ends. The CDR3 DNA sequence: TGTGCCAGTCAACAGGGTTATAGCAATCAGCCCCAGCATTTT. Its protein product is CASQQGYSNQPQHF.

The rearrangement uses TRBV30 and TRBJ1-5, with a tentative D call TRBD1 (6 bases). Trimming removed 0 bases from V and 1 base from J, with 10 bases in between. Per the germline V gene, CDR1 is GTSNPN and CDR2 is SVGIG (reference sequence). The CDR3 loop spans 15 amino acids. The CDR3 sequence is CAWSVPGTSNQPQHF. CDR3 DNA sequence: TGTGCCTGGAGTGTACCCGGGACAAGCAATCAGCCCCAGCATTTT.

This clonotype occurred a few times. The DNA for the CDR3 is TGTGCCAGCAGTTACTCGTCTGACAGGGTGACGGTAGGCTACACCTTC. Residues: CASSYSSDRVTVGYTF. This chain uses TRBV6-2 or TRBV6-3 with TRBJ1-2; 7 bases map to TRBD1. V gave up 0 bases and J gave up 8 bases; unmatched junction bases: 12. CDR3 length: 16 residues. Germline lookup yields CDR1 MNHEY and CDR2 SVGEGT.

This clonotype turned up a few times. This chain uses TRBV7-2 with TRBJ2-3; 13 bases fit TRBD2. The junction had 15 bases not matched to a gene; V was cut back by 4 bases and J by 5 bases. CDR1 and CDR2 (germline): SGHTA, FQGNSA. This CDR3 has 19 residues. In DNA form, the CDR3 reads TGTGCCAGCAGCTCCCGGGGGACTAGCGGGATTACCCGGGGAGATACGCAGTATTTT. It yields the protein CASSSRGTSGITRGDTQYF.

This clonotype was counted many times. The chain uses TRBV30 and TRBJ1-1, with D possibly being TRBD1 (6 bases). Germline V gene data show CDR1 as GTSNPN and CDR2 as SVGIG (reference sequence). CDR3 length equals 15 residues. Trimming pared 8 bases from V and 0 bases from J, leaving 19 bases between. The CDR3 is CAGRTGIRVNTEAFF. DNA for the CDR3: TGTGCCGGTAGAACAGGGATTCGGGTGAACACTGAAGCTTTCTTT. Using reference TRBV30 and TRBJ1-1 for the parts outside the CDR3, the full variable domain is SQTIHQWPATLVQPVGSPLSLECTVEGTSNPNLYWYRQAAGRGLQLLFYSVGIGQISSEVPQNLSASRPQDRQFILSSKKLLLSDSGFYLCAGRTGIRVNTEAFFGQGTRLTVV.

This clonotype appeared a few times. The chain's CDR3 is CASSQGSTGKGSGEQYF. CDR3 nucleotides: TGCGCCAGCAGCCAAGGGTCGACGGGGAAGGGTTCGGGGGAGCAGTACTTC. The chain has TRBV4-1 and TRBJ2-7; possibly TRBD2 for D (5 bases). V gave up 1 base and J gave up 7 bases, with 23 bases separating them. Germline CDR1 and CDR2: MGHRA and YSYEKL. This CDR3 spans 17 amino acids.

V is TRBV28 and J is TRBJ2-1; the match to TRBD2 covers 15 bases. Germline loops: CDR1 MDHEN, CDR2 SYDVKM. The CDR3 has 20 residues. V lost 6 bases and J lost 2; bases outside the gene matches: 14. The CDR3 bases are TGTGCCAGCAGCCCGCATGTGGGACTAGCGGGAGGCCATACCTACAATGAGCAGTTCTTC. This sequence encodes CASSPHVGLAGGHTYNEQFF.

The rearrangement joins TRBV6-1 to TRBJ2-4, with D perhaps matching TRBD1 (6 bases). The CDR3 has 15 residues. The germline gives CDR1 MNHNS, CDR2 SASEGT. V shed 5 bases and J shed 6 bases, with 17 bases lying between them. CDR3 nucleotides: TGTGCCAGCAGTAGCCCCGAGGGGGTAAGAAACATTCAGTACTTC. Amino acid sequence: CASSSPEGVRNIQYF.

As concerns this clonotype: Being one base from a much bigger clone, this may be a read error. V and J are TRBV24-1 and TRBJ2-7, with 8 bases aligning to TRBD2. Losses at the gene ends were 2 bases for V and 0 bases for J; bases not matched to a gene: 8. The CDR3 sequence is 17 residues long. Germline assignment: CDR1 KGHDR and CDR2 SFDVKD. As DNA, the CDR3 is TGTGCCACCAGTGATTGGGGGGCTGCGGGAGGCTCCTACGAGCAGTACTTC. The encoded protein is CATSDWGAAGGSYEQYF.

As to this clonotype: Given a much more abundant clone one base away, this may be a read error. This chain uses TRBV27 with TRBJ2-5; 10 positions match TRBD1. CDR1 is MNHEY and CDR2 is SMNVEV in the germline V gene (reference sequence). The trim removed 6 bases at V and 5 bases at J, leaving 9 bases unmatched. CDR3 size: 15 residues. The CDR3 spells CASRSTGGRLETQYF. Written as DNA, the CDR3 is TGTGCCAGCAGGTCGACAGGGGGCCGGTTGGAGACCCAGTACTTC.

This clonotype was recorded at least ten times. The genes are TRBV7-2 and TRBJ2-7; 7 nucleotides agree with TRBD2. With V trimmed by 2 bases and J by 3 bases, 4 bases remained unmatched. CDR3 length: 14 amino acids. Germline loops: CDR1 SGHTA, CDR2 FQGNSA. The CDR3 coding sequence is TGTGCCAGCAGCTTAAGGGACTATGGCTACGAGCAGTACTTC. Amino acids: CASSLRDYGYEQYF.

This clonotype was recorded at least ten times. The V call is TRBV20-1, the J call TRBJ2-5, with D unresolved. V dropped 0 bases and J dropped 2 bases, with 7 bases sitting between them. Germline CDR1 is DFQATT and CDR2 is SNEGSKA (reference sequence). There are 13 residues in the CDR3. The CDR3 sequence: CSARDWRQETQYF. CDR3 DNA sequence: TGCAGTGCTAGAGATTGGAGACAAGAGACCCAGTACTTC.

Comments on this clonotype: A much larger clone differs from this one at a single base, so this may be a read error. V usage is TRBV15 and J usage is TRBJ2-7, with D perhaps TRBD1 (6 bases). Germline V gives CDR1 LNHNV, CDR2 YYDKDF (reference sequence). The CDR3 sequence is 16 residues long. CDR3 DNA: TGTGTCACCAGCAGAGATTTCATTGCCCAGGGGTTGGAGCAGTACTTC. The encoded protein is CVTSRDFIAQGLEQYF.

In this sample, this clonotype turned up many times. The rearrangement joins TRBV28 to TRBJ2-2, with a tentative D call TRBD1 (6 bases). This CDR3 region has 17 residues. V lost 3 bases and J 2 bases, leaving 16 bases between the germline ends. Germline values: CDR1 MDHEN, CDR2 SYDVKM. The CDR3 DNA reads TGTGCCAGCAGTTTGGGGAAAGGGACAAGAAACACCGGGGAGCTGTTTTTT. It translates to CASSLGKGTRNTGELFF.

In its sample, this clonotype was seen a few times. The rearrangement links TRBV9 to TRBJ2-3; D ambiguous. The CDR3 sequence is 14 residues long. V lost 3 bases to trimming and J lost 2 bases, with 10 bases between them. Germline V gene data show CDR1 as SGDLS and CDR2 as YYNGEE. This chain's CDR3 is CASSAFDDTDTQYF. The CDR3 nucleotides are TGTGCCAGCAGCGCATTTGATGACACAGATACGCAGTATTTT.

This clonotype has at least ten counts. The DNA for the CDR3 is TGTGCCAGCAGCGGGGGGCAGGGTCGAAACTATGGCTACACCTTC. Protein sequence: CASSGGQGRNYGYTF. The chain is built from TRBV28 and TRBJ1-2; a possible D gene is TRBD1 (6 bases). CDR3 size: 15 residues. The V gene lost 6 bases and the J gene lost 2 bases, with 16 bases spanning the gap. Germline CDR1 reads MDHEN; CDR2 reads SYDVKM.

This clonotype was observed many times. The chain uses TRBV7-9 and TRBJ2-2; the match to TRBD2 covers 8 bases. CDR1 and CDR2 (germline): SEHNR, FQNEAQ (reference sequence). With V trimmed by 4 bases and J by 1 base, 8 bases remained unmatched. There are 17 residues in the CDR3. The CDR3 spells CASSSESSGRNTGELFF. CDR3 in DNA: TGTGCCAGCAGCTCGGAATCTAGCGGGCGGAACACCGGGGAGCTGTTTTTT.

The rearrangement joins TRBV6-2 or TRBV6-3 to TRBJ2-1; 12 nucleotides line up with TRBD2. This CDR3 comprises 14 residues. V gave up 10 bases and J gave up 5 bases; unmatched junction bases: 6. In germline, CDR1 is MNHEY, CDR2 SVGEGT. As DNA, the CDR3 is TGTGCCACCCACGGACTAGCGGGGCACAATGAGCAGTTCTTC. It is translated as CATHGLAGHNEQFF.

Many counts were recorded for this clonotype. The chain uses TRBV27 and TRBJ1-2; 10 bases line up with TRBD1. The CDR3 consists of 15 residues. The V gene's germline CDR1 is MNHEY and CDR2 SMNVEV (reference sequence). The ends lost 5 bases at V and 8 bases at J; junction bases unmatched: 11. CDR3 bases: TGTGCCAGCAGTGCGCCGGGACAGGGGAGAAGCGGCTACACCTTC. Its protein product is CASSAPGQGRSGYTF.

The chain recombines TRBV12-3 or TRBV12-4 with TRBJ2-3, with D perhaps being TRBD1 or TRBD2 (5 bases each). V lost 6 bases to trimming and J lost 6 bases, with 13 bases between them. The CDR3 runs to 13 residues. The CDR3 sequence: CASRPGTSDTQYF. DNA of the CDR3: TGTGCCAGCAGGCCTGGGACGTCGGATACGCAGTATTTT.

This clonotype appeared a few times. The chain employs TRBV6-2 or TRBV6-3 and TRBJ2-3, with TRBD2 identical over 7 bases. The trim removed 2 bases at V and 1 base at J, leaving 3 bases unmatched. Per germline, CDR1 MNHEY and CDR2 SVGEGT. The CDR3 runs to 15 residues. CDR3 DNA sequence: TGTGCCAGCAGTTACCAGCGGGGCGGCACAGATACGCAGTATTTT. This codes for CASSYQRGGTDTQYF.

This sequence joins TRBV15 and TRBJ2-1; 8 bases fit TRBD2. The length of the CDR3 is 17 residues. From germline, CDR1 is LNHNV and CDR2 YYDKDF (reference sequence). With 1 base clipped from V and 9 bases from J, the junction kept 14 bases outside the gene matches. DNA of the CDR3: TGTGCCACCAGCAGAGCGTCGGGAGGGGGTCCCCTGGTTGAGCAGTTCTTC. Translating gives CATSRASGGGPLVEQFF.